The rows below give T cell receptor beta chains drawn from one sample of a study of T cell repertoires in cytomegalovirus infection. TCRdb re-analysed the reads in MiXCR, keeping a single row per CDR3 protein. This sample carries roughly 320,000 distinct CDR3 sequences, 8% to 10% of them seen once, and the ten largest clones take 2.5%. Sequenced sample: PBMCs. These receptors came from a human donor in good health (CMV status not recorded). Some clones in this sample may be carry-over from other donors' samples. The CDR3 runs from the conserved cysteine through the conserved F or W. D genes are given only for firm matches. The size of a clone is reported for some rows only, either as once, few or many, or as a class for expanded clones.

v_gene,j_gene,d_gene,abundance,CDR3nt,CDR3aa
TRBV20-1,TRBJ2-3,.,few,TGCAGTGTCAGGGGACGGGGATTCACAGATACGCAGTATTTT,CSVRGRGFTDTQYF
TRBV7-2,TRBJ2-7,.,many,TGTGCCAGCAGCTTAAGGGTAGGGAACCAATACTTC,CASSLRVGNQYF
TRBV25-1,TRBJ2-5,.,many,TGTGCCAGCAGTGAATTTGGACAGCAAGAGACCCAGTACTTC,CASSEFGQQETQYF
TRBV29-1,TRBJ2-3,.,many,TGCAGCGCCGAGGGCCGGGGAGGATCAGATACGCAGTATTTT,CSAEGRGGSDTQYF
TRBV5-1,TRBJ2-1,.,many,TGCGCCAGCAGCTTGGATGGCTACAATGAGCAGTTCTTC,CASSLDGYNEQFF
TRBV7-9,TRBJ2-7,.,many,TGTGCCAGCAGCTTATCATACGGCGAGCAGTACTTC,CASSLSYGEQYF
TRBV12-3/TRBV12-4,TRBJ1-5,.,.,TGTGCCAGCAGCCAGCGACAGTACAATCAGCCCCAGCATTTT,CASSQRQYNQPQHF
TRBV28,TRBJ1-1,TRBD1,many,TGTGCCAGCAACGGGAGAGGGACAGGGAACACTGAAGCTTTCTTT,CASNGRGTGNTEAFF
TRBV19,TRBJ1-6,TRBD1,many,TGTGCCAGTAGTATTATAGGACAGGGGGCCAGGTCACCCCTCCACTTT,CASSIIGQGARSPLHF
TRBV20-1,TRBJ2-2,TRBD2,.,TGCAGTGCTAGAGATATACAGCGGGGCAACACCGGGGAGCTGTTTTTT,CSARDIQRGNTGELFF
TRBV20-1,TRBJ2-7,.,.,TGCAGTGCTGGGGGGTCCACGGGCGAGCAGTACTTC,CSAGGSTGEQYF
TRBV7-9,TRBJ2-1,.,.,TGTGCCAGACAACGGTGGGTCTACAATGAGCAGTTCTTC,CARQRWVYNEQFF
TRBV3-1,TRBJ2-7,.,few,TGTGCCAGCAGCCAAGGAGGGCCAGGGTGGGGCGCCGAGCAGTACTTC,CASSQGGPGWGAEQYF
TRBV7-2,TRBJ2-3,.,many,TGTGCCAGCAGTTCCCTTGCCAACCAGCGGTATTTT,CASSSLANQRYF
TRBV6-4,TRBJ1-4,TRBD1,many,TGTGCCAGCAAGCCCCGGACAGGGGGCCTAAAGAATATGAATGAAAAACTGTTTTTT,CASKPRTGGLKNMNEKLFF
TRBV6-2/TRBV6-3,TRBJ1-5,TRBD1,many,TGTGCCAGCTCGGGACAGCACAATCAGCCCCAGCATTTT,CASSGQHNQPQHF
TRBV6-2/TRBV6-3,TRBJ2-1,TRBD1,many,TGTGCCAGCAGTCAGGACAGGGGCACCTACAATGAGCAGTTCTTC,CASSQDRGTYNEQFF
TRBV7-6,TRBJ2-5,.,many,TGTGCCAGCAGCGATCTAGAGCAAGAGACCCAGTACTTC,CASSDLEQETQYF
TRBV10-3,TRBJ2-2,.,many,TGTGCCACCCTCGACGCCGGGGAGCTGTTTTTT,CATLDAGELFF
TRBV11-2,TRBJ1-1,TRBD1,many,TGTGCCAGCAGACCTTGGCACCGGGACAGGGTGAACACTGAAGCTTTCTTT,CASRPWHRDRVNTEAFF
TRBV20-1,TRBJ2-3,.,few,TGCAGTGCCCTCGTGGGAGGTACGCAGTATTTT,CSALVGGTQYF
TRBV29-1,TRBJ1-2,.,.,TGCAGCGTGGGCCCCTTAGACGTCGGCGGCTACACCTTC,CSVGPLDVGGYTF
TRBV7-8,TRBJ2-1,.,many,TGTGCCAGCAGCCCTGCGGCAGGGGAGAATGAGCAGTTCTTC,CASSPAAGENEQFF
TRBV12-3/TRBV12-4,TRBJ1-1,.,many,TGTGCCAGCAGTTTACTGAGGAACACTGAAGCTTTCTTT,CASSLLRNTEAFF
TRBV2,TRBJ2-5,.,many,TGTGCCAGCAGTCGGTGGGGGGAAGAGACCCAGTACTTC,CASSRWGEETQYF
TRBV4-3,TRBJ2-1,.,many,TGCGCCAGCAGCCCTATAGGAGGGTGGAATGAGCAGTTCTTC,CASSPIGGWNEQFF
TRBV4-1,TRBJ2-3,TRBD2,many,TGCGCCAGCAGAAAGGCGGGGGAAACAGATACGCAGTATTTT,CASRKAGETDTQYF
TRBV14,TRBJ1-5,TRBD1,many,TGTGCCAGCACCGGACAGGGGGGGCTCTTAGCCCAGCATTTT,CASTGQGGLLAQHF
TRBV5-1,TRBJ1-5,.,few,TGCGCCAGCAGCTTGGCGGGGGCGGGTGAGCCCCAGCATTTT,CASSLAGAGEPQHF
TRBV29-1,TRBJ2-5,.,few,TGCAGCACCGTCGGGGTCGGCGAGACCCAGTACTTC,CSTVGVGETQYF
TRBV5-4,TRBJ2-7,.,many,TGTGCCAGCAGCTTGAAGGAGCGACCGGCGTACGAGCAGTACTTC,CASSLKERPAYEQYF
TRBV11-3,TRBJ1-1,.,.,TGTGCCAGCAGCTTCCGGCATGGGACTGAAGCTTTCTTT,CASSFRHGTEAFF
TRBV28,TRBJ2-3,TRBD2,many,TGTGCCAGCAGTTTATGGGGGGGGACAGATACGCAGTATTTT,CASSLWGGTDTQYF
TRBV29-1,TRBJ1-5,.,few,TGCAGCGTTGAAGGCCAGGGGAATCAGCCCCAGCATTTT,CSVEGQGNQPQHF
TRBV20-1,TRBJ2-7,TRBD1,.,TGCAGTGCCTCCGCGTCCGGACAGGCTAACTCCTACGAGCAGTACTTC,CSASASGQANSYEQYF
TRBV20-1,TRBJ2-1,.,many,TGCAGTGCTAGAAGGGACACGACTCTCCATGAGCAGTTCTTC,CSARRDTTLHEQFF
TRBV12-3/TRBV12-4,TRBJ2-4,TRBD1,many,TGTGCCAGCAGCACAGGACAGGCTTCGGCCAAAAACATTCAGTACTTC,CASSTGQASAKNIQYF
TRBV18,TRBJ1-6,.,many,TGTGCCAGCTCACCAGGGGTGAATTCACCCCTCCACTTT,CASSPGVNSPLHF
TRBV9,TRBJ2-1,.,many,TGTGCCAGCAGCGTAGGGCAGGCCCCCTCCTACAATGAGCAGTTCTTC,CASSVGQAPSYNEQFF
TRBV7-3,TRBJ2-2,.,few,TGTGCCAGCAGCTTAATGCAGTACACCGGGGAGCTGTTTTTT,CASSLMQYTGELFF
TRBV20-1,TRBJ1-1,.,many,TGCAGTGCTAGAGATATTGTGGGACGGACCGAAGCTTTCTTT,CSARDIVGRTEAFF
TRBV29-1,TRBJ1-1,.,many,TGCAGCGTTGAAGTCCAGATCGGGGCGGTGGAAGCTTTCTTT,CSVEVQIGAVEAFF
TRBV12-3/TRBV12-4,TRBJ2-6,.,.,TGTACCAGCACCACTCAACAGCCCTCTGGGGCCAACGTCCTGACTTTC,CTSTTQQPSGANVLTF
TRBV20-1,TRBJ1-2,.,few,TGCAGTGCTAGAGCCCTGGGACGTACCAACTATGGCTACACCTTC,CSARALGRTNYGYTF
TRBV28,TRBJ2-5,.,many,TGTGCCAGCAGCCCCTCCGGAGGGTATGGGCAAGAGACCCAGTACTTC,CASSPSGGYGQETQYF